This record concerns one T cell receptor beta chain sequence. Antigen specificity is unknown. This sample is drawn from a study of T cell repertoires in cytomegalovirus infection. About the research overall: Recently identified HLA-C-restricted CMV epitopes were used, and well-studied HLA-B-restricted CMV epitopes were used as well. Public TCR beta signatures were indicative of both CMV infection and a matching HLA type.

Whole-study results and caveats: Carriers of CMV and the relevant HLA type were discriminated by public TCR beta frequency. CMV-specific TCR beta clonotypes restricted by HLA-C dominated the ex vivo response.

Using its own MiXCR run on the reads, TCRdb lists one record per CDR3 protein. The repertoire holds some 200,000 distinct CDR3 sequences, about 40% seen once, with 55% to 60% in the top ten. Germline CDR1 reads MNHEY; CDR2 reads SMNVEV (reference sequence). The ends were cut back, 5 bases at V and 7 bases at J, with 21 bases in the middle. The CDR3 totals 15 residues. The starting material was CD8+ T cells from cultured PBMCs, obtained from culture after CMV antigen stimulation. The receptor was derived from a human donor in good health (CMV status not recorded). Some clones in this sample may be carry-over from other donors' samples. V usage is TRBV27 and J usage is TRBJ2-7, with a tentative D call TRBD2 (6 bases). CDR3 bases: TGTGCCAGCAGTGGGGGGTTGGGTCTCACGGGGGAGCAGTACTTC. Amino acid sequence: CASSGGLGLTGEQYF.